The T cell receptor beta chain described here comes from a study of early T cells in non-severe SARS-CoV-2 infection. Researchers tagged individual cDNA molecules with unique molecular identifiers. MiXCR, run by TCRdb on the 5' RACE reads, gives a single entry per CDR3 protein. The data hold around 30,000 distinct CDR3 sequences, with less than 6% observed a single time. This clonotype was picked up many times. V lost 3 bases and J lost 4; bases outside the gene matches: 8. This CDR3 region has 16 residues. Germline CDR1 and CDR2: SGHRS and YFSETQ. The rearrangement joins TRBV5-1 to TRBJ2-1; 9 nucleotides line up with TRBD1. Sequences were obtained from whole blood. The receptor's source is an adult who was a healthcare worker with PCR-confirmed SARS-CoV-2 infection or an uninfected control (not recorded which). The CDR3 protein is CASSSPTGTGYNEQFF. The CDR3 nucleotides read TGCGCCAGCAGCTCGCCAACCGGGACAGGGTACAATGAGCAGTTCTTC.